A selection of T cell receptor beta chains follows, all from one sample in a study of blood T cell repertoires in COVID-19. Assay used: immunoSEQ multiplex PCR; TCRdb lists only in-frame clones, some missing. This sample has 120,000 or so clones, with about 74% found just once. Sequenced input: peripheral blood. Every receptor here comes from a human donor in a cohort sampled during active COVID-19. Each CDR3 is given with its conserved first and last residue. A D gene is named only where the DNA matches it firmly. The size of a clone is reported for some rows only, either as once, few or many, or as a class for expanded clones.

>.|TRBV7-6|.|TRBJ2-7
TGTGCCAGCAGCCCCACACCAGATGAGCAGTACTTC
CASSPTPDEQYF
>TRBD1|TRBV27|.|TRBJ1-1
TGTGCCAGCAGGAAACAGGGGGTTGAAGCTTTCTTT
CASRKQGVEAFF
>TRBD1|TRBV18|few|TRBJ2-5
TGTGCCAGCTCACCAATCGGAGCAGGGGGCTCCCAAGAGACCCAGTACTTC
CASSPIGAGGSQETQYF
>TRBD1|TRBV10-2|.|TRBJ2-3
TGCGCCAGCAGGGAGACAGGGATAAATACGCAGTATTTT
CASRETGINTQYF
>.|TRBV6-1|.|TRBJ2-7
TGTGCCAGCAGTGAAGAAGGGGTGGGCGAGCAGTACTTC
CASSEEGVGEQYF
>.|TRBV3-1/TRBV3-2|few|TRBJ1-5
TGTGCCAGCAGCCAAGGGGCAGGGCTTCAGCCCCAGCATTTT
CASSQGAGLQPQHF
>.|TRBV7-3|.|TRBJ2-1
TGTGCCAGCAGCCCGACTAGTCCGGTAACCTACAATGAGCAGTTCTTC
CASSPTSPVTYNEQFF
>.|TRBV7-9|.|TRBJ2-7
TGTGCCAGCAGCTTCGGAGGGATGCAATCCTCCGAGCAGTACTTC
CASSFGGMQSSEQYF
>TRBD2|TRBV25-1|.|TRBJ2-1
TGTGCCAGCAGTGATTTTCGCGAGGGGACTAGCGGGAGCGGTGAGCAGTTCTTC
CASSDFREGTSGSGEQFF
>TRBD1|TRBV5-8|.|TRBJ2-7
TGTGCCAGCAGCATTGCGGACAGGGTGGGCGAGCAGTACTTC
CASSIADRVGEQYF
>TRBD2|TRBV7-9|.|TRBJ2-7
TGTGCCAGCAGCTTAGCCTCAAGCGGGGGGACCTACGAGCAGTACTTC
CASSLASSGGTYEQYF
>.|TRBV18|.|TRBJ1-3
TGTGCCAGCTCACCAAAGGGGGACACCATATATTTT
CASSPKGDTIYF
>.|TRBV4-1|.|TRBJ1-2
TGCGCCAGCAGCCAAGAGGAGGGAAATGCGGGTTATGGCTACACCTTC
CASSQEEGNAGYGYTF
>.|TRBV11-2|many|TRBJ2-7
TGTGCCAGCAGCTTATCCGGTTACGAGCAGTACTTC
CASSLSGYEQYF
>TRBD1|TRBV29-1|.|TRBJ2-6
TGCAGCGTCCCGGTCCTGGGACAGGGGGGTGGGGCCAACGTCCTGACTTTC
CSVPVLGQGGGANVLTF
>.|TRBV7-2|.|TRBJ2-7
TGTGCCAGCAGCCCCTTCGGAGGGGATTACGAGCAGTACTTC
CASSPFGGDYEQYF
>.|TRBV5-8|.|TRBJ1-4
TGTGCCAGCAGCTTAAGGGAGGCTAATGAAAAACTGTTTTTT
CASSLREANEKLFF
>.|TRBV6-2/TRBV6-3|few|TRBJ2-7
TGTGCCAGCAGTACAACACCTCCTGAGCAGTACTTC
CASSTTPPEQYF
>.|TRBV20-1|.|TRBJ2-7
TGCAGTGCTAGTTCCTCCCTGGCCTCCTACGAGCAGTACTTC
CSASSSLASYEQYF
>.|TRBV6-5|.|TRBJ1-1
TGTGCCAGCAGTCAGACCGAGGGGGACACTGAAGCTTTCTTT
CASSQTEGDTEAFF
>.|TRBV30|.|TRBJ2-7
TGTGCCTGGAGTGTACTCGGCGAGCAGTACTTC
CAWSVLGEQYF
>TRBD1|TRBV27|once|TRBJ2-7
TGTGCCAGCAGTCGACACCCCGGGACAGACCGCTCCTACGAGCAGTACTTC
CASSRHPGTDRSYEQYF
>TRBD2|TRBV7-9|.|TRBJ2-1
TGTGCCAGCAGCCCTTCGCGGGGGAGCTCCTACAATGAGCAGTTCTTC
CASSPSRGSSYNEQFF
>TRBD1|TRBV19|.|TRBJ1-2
TGTGCCAGTAGTAAGGACAGGGCTTACGGCTATGGCTACACCTTC
CASSKDRAYGYGYTF
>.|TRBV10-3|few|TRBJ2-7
TGTGCCATCAATACAGGGTCGGGCGAGCAGTACTTC
CAINTGSGEQYF
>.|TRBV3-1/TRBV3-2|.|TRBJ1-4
TGTGCCAGCAGCCAAGGGTCCAGATCTAATGAAAAACTGTTTTTT
CASSQGSRSNEKLFF
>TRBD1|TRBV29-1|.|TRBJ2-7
TGCAGCGTACTGGGGACAGGGACCTACGAGCAGTACTTC
CSVLGTGTYEQYF
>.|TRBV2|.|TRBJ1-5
TGTGCCAGCAGAAGGGGGGGGGATCAGCCCCAGCATTTT
CASRRGGDQPQHF
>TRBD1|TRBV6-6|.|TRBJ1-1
TGTGCCAGCAGCCTCGGGACAGGGGCAAACACTGAAGCTTTCTTT
CASSLGTGANTEAFF
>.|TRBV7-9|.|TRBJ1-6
TGTGCCAGCAGCTTCGGGGATAAAAACAATTCACCCCTCCACTTT
CASSFGDKNNSPLHF
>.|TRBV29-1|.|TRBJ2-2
TGCAGCGTTGAAGGAGGGCCCAGCACCGGGGAGCTGTTTTTT
CSVEGGPSTGELFF
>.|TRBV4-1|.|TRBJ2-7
TGCGCCAGCAGCCAGACGGACAGTTCCTACGAGCAGTACTTC
CASSQTDSSYEQYF
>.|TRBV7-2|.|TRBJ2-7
TGTGCCAGCAGCGCGGAAATCGGCTCCTACGAGCAGTACTTC
CASSAEIGSYEQYF
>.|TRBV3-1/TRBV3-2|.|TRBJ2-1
TGTGCCAGCAGGGAACCCGTGAGGCTTGAGCAGTTCTTC
CASREPVRLEQFF
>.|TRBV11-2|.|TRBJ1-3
TGTGCCAGCAGCCCGGGGTCTGGAAACACCATATATTTT
CASSPGSGNTIYF
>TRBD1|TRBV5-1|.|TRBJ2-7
TGCGCCAGCAGCTTGGAGACAGGGACCGCCTACGAGCAGTACTTC
CASSLETGTAYEQYF
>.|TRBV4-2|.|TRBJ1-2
TGTGCCAGCAGCCAGCTCATTGCGTTTGGCTACACCTTC
CASSQLIAFGYTF
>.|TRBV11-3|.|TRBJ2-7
TGTGCCAGCAGCTTATCGCCGGGAAGTTACGAGCAGTACTTC
CASSLSPGSYEQYF
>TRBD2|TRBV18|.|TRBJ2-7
TGTGCCAGCTCACGGGCGGGAGCGGTCGAGCAGTACTTC
CASSRAGAVEQYF
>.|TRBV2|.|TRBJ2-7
TGTGCCAGCAACCGAAGAGGAGGGGCCGCCTACGAGCAGTACTTC
CASNRRGGAAYEQYF
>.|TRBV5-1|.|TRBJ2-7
TGCGCCAGCAGCTTGGTGCAGGGTAGCTCCTACGAGCAGTACTTC
CASSLVQGSSYEQYF
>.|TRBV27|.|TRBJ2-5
TGTGCCAGCAGTCCCCGGGACTCCCTCGCGACCCAGTACTTC
CASSPRDSLATQYF
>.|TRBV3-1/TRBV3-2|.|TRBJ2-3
TGTGCCAGCGGACAACTGATCGGTACGCAGTATTTT
CASGQLIGTQYF
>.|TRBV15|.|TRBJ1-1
TGTGCCACCAGCAGAGATTTGGGACAACGTAACACTGAAGCTTTCTTT
CATSRDLGQRNTEAFF
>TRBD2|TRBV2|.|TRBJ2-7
TGTGCCAGCGGACCTAGCGGGGGGATCTACGAGCAGTACTTC
CASGPSGGIYEQYF
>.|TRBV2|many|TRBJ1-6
TGTGCCAGCAGTGAACCCCCAGGGGTCGCGGTTGGGGGAAACGGACCCCTCCACTTT
CASSEPPGVAVGGNGPLHF
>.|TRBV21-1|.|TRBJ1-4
TGTGCCAGCAGCTCGACAGGGGGCACAGTTCATGAAAAACTGTTTTTT
CASSSTGGTVHEKLFF
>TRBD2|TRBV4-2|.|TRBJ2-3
TGTGCCAGCAGCCGGGAGGGCCGGGGGATAGATACGCAGTATTTT
CASSREGRGIDTQYF
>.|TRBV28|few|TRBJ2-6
TGTGCCAGCAGGCATGCTAGCTCTGGGGCCAACGTCCTGACTTTC
CASRHASSGANVLTF
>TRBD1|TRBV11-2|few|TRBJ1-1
TGTGCCAGCAGCTCTGGGGACAGGGTGAACACTGAAGCTTTCTTT
CASSSGDRVNTEAFF
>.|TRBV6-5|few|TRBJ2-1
TGTGCCAGCAGACGAGGGAGACCCGACAATGAGCAGTTCTTC
CASRRGRPDNEQFF
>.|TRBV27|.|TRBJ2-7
TGTGCCAGCAGTTACGGACTACCGCCCTACGAGCAGTACTTC
CASSYGLPPYEQYF